Listed below are T cell receptor beta chains from one sample, sequenced in a study of regulatory T cells in long-lasting Graves disease. TCRdb redid the calling of the multiplex PCR reads with MiXCR, one entry per CDR3 protein. The data show around 500,000 distinct CDR3 sequences, with less than 15% seen just once and approximately 9.3% held by the top ten. This sample was shared with a second study, whose subject was T cells in Graves' hyperthyroidism and ophthalmopathy.

Sequenced material: peripheral blood mononuclear cells (PBMCs), taken at new diagnosis, from a patient treated with antithyroid drugs. These receptors originate from a man aged 25-45 years with Graves disease. Each CDR3 is given with its conserved first and last residue. The order of the fields is D gene, V gene, clone size, J gene, CDR3 DNA, CDR3 protein. D genes are given only for firm matches. A clone size is listed for some rows: how often the clone was seen (once, few, many), or a class if it is expanded.

D gene: NA
V gene: TRBV12-3/TRBV12-4
clone size: many
J gene: TRBJ2-1
CDR3 DNA: TGTGCCAGCAGCCTGTCAAGGGGCGGCAATGAGCAGTTCTTC
CDR3 protein: CASSLSRGGNEQFF

D gene: NA
V gene: TRBV6-1
clone size: many
J gene: TRBJ1-4
CDR3 DNA: TGTGCCAGCACTACCCCGTTGAGGGCTGAAAAACTGTTTTTT
CDR3 protein: CASTTPLRAEKLFF

D gene: NA
V gene: TRBV19
clone size: many
J gene: TRBJ1-2
CDR3 DNA: TGTGCCAGTCGGGACATAAATTTGCTGTCCAACTATGGCTACACCTTC
CDR3 protein: CASRDINLLSNYGYTF

D gene: TRBD1
V gene: TRBV27
clone size: many
J gene: TRBJ2-2
CDR3 DNA: TGTGCCAGCAGTTCGACAGGGCGGTTGACCGGGGAGCTGTTTTTT
CDR3 protein: CASSSTGRLTGELFF

D gene: NA
V gene: TRBV9
clone size: NA
J gene: TRBJ2-3
CDR3 DNA: TGTGCCAGCAGCGTGTCCTCAGATACGCAGTATTTT
CDR3 protein: CASSVSSDTQYF

D gene: NA
V gene: TRBV7-6
clone size: few
J gene: TRBJ1-2
CDR3 DNA: TGTGCCAGCAGCTTAGCGGTGCAGGGAATGAACTATGGCTACACCTTC
CDR3 protein: CASSLAVQGMNYGYTF

D gene: NA
V gene: TRBV18
clone size: many
J gene: TRBJ2-4
CDR3 DNA: TGTGCCAGCTCACCACAAGATGGGGACATTCAGTACTTC
CDR3 protein: CASSPQDGDIQYF

D gene: NA
V gene: TRBV12-5
clone size: many
J gene: TRBJ2-1
CDR3 DNA: TGTGCTAGTGGTGTCACCCTAGGATACAATGAGCAGTTCTTC
CDR3 protein: CASGVTLGYNEQFF

D gene: TRBD1
V gene: TRBV29-1
clone size: many
J gene: TRBJ2-5
CDR3 DNA: TGCAGCGAAGGGACAGGGGGAGAGACCCAGTACTTC
CDR3 protein: CSEGTGGETQYF

D gene: NA
V gene: TRBV20-1
clone size: many
J gene: TRBJ1-1
CDR3 DNA: TGCAGTGCTAGAACCGTCCAGGGTAGGGCTGAAGCTTTCTTT
CDR3 protein: CSARTVQGRAEAFF

D gene: TRBD2
V gene: TRBV4-1
clone size: few
J gene: TRBJ2-2
CDR3 DNA: TGCGCCAGCAGCCAAGTCCTAGCGGGAGTGGTCGTCACCGGGGAGCTGTTTTTT
CDR3 protein: CASSQVLAGVVVTGELFF

D gene: TRBD1
V gene: TRBV20-1
clone size: many
J gene: TRBJ2-4
CDR3 DNA: TGCAGTGCTAGTCGGACAGGGGACGTGAACATTCAGTACTTC
CDR3 protein: CSASRTGDVNIQYF

D gene: TRBD1
V gene: TRBV6-2/TRBV6-3
clone size: many
J gene: TRBJ1-1
CDR3 DNA: TGTGCCAGCAGTTACTCCACACAGGGGGGCACTGAAGCTTTCTTT
CDR3 protein: CASSYSTQGGTEAFF

D gene: NA
V gene: TRBV30
clone size: few
J gene: TRBJ2-3
CDR3 DNA: TGTGCCTGGAGTGGGGGGGATACGCAGTATTTT
CDR3 protein: CAWSGGDTQYF

D gene: NA
V gene: TRBV30
clone size: NA
J gene: TRBJ1-2
CDR3 DNA: TGTGCCTGGGTATCAGGGACGGACTCTACTAACTATGGCTACACCTTC
CDR3 protein: CAWVSGTDSTNYGYTF

D gene: NA
V gene: TRBV7-9
clone size: few
J gene: TRBJ2-5
CDR3 DNA: TGTGCCAGCAGCTTAGGGACAGAACAAGAGACCCAGTACTTC
CDR3 protein: CASSLGTEQETQYF

D gene: NA
V gene: TRBV6-1
clone size: NA
J gene: TRBJ1-3
CDR3 DNA: TGTGCCAGCAGTAGGACAGCGTCTGGAAACACCATATATTTT
CDR3 protein: CASSRTASGNTIYF

D gene: TRBD1
V gene: TRBV15
clone size: many
J gene: TRBJ2-1
CDR3 DNA: TGTGCCACCAGCAGAGGGACAGGGGTTATCGCCTCCTCCTACAATGAGCAGTTCTTC
CDR3 protein: CATSRGTGVIASSYNEQFF

D gene: TRBD1
V gene: TRBV6-9
clone size: many
J gene: TRBJ1-1
CDR3 DNA: TGTGCCAGCAGTTCTCAGGGGGCGATCAGTGGAGCTTTCTTT
CDR3 protein: CASSSQGAISGAFF

D gene: NA
V gene: TRBV29-1
clone size: many
J gene: TRBJ1-2
CDR3 DNA: TGCAGCGCCCGATACACCTATGGCTACACCTTC
CDR3 protein: CSARYTYGYTF

D gene: NA
V gene: TRBV30
clone size: many
J gene: TRBJ2-1
CDR3 DNA: TGTGCCTGGAGTATAGGGTCGCACAATGAGCAGTTCTTC
CDR3 protein: CAWSIGSHNEQFF

D gene: NA
V gene: TRBV12-3/TRBV12-4
clone size: few
J gene: TRBJ2-2
CDR3 DNA: TGTGCCAGCAGTTTCGTTACCGGGGAGCTGTCTTTT
CDR3 protein: CASSFVTGELSF

D gene: TRBD2
V gene: TRBV7-9
clone size: NA
J gene: TRBJ2-5
CDR3 DNA: TGTGCCAGCAGCTTCTTCGGTGACGTATGGCGGGAGGGCCAACAAGAGACCCAGTACTTC
CDR3 protein: CASSFFGDVWREGQQETQYF

D gene: NA
V gene: TRBV20-1
clone size: many
J gene: TRBJ2-1
CDR3 DNA: TGCAGTGCTAGAGGCTCTACGGATGGGCAGTTCTTC
CDR3 protein: CSARGSTDGQFF

D gene: NA
V gene: TRBV27
clone size: many
J gene: TRBJ2-3
CDR3 DNA: TGTGCCAGCAGTTCCCAAGCGGCTACGCAGTATTTT
CDR3 protein: CASSSQAATQYF

D gene: NA
V gene: TRBV12-3/TRBV12-4
clone size: many
J gene: TRBJ1-1
CDR3 DNA: TGTGCCAGCAGTCCCCGAGCTTTGAACACTGAAGCTTTCTTT
CDR3 protein: CASSPRALNTEAFF